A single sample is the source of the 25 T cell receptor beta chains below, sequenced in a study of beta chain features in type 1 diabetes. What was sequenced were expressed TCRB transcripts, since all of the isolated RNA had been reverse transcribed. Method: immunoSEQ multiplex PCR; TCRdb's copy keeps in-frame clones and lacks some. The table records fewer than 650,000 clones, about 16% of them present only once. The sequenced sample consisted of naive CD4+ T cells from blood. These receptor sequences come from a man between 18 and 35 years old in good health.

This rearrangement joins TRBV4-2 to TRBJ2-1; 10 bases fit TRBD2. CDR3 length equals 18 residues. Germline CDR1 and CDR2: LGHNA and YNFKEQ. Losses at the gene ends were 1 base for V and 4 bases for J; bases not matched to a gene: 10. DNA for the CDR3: TGTGCCAGCAGCCAAGTATGGGAAGTAGCGGGGGGATACAATGAGCAGTTCTTC. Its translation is CASSQVWEVAGGYNEQFF.

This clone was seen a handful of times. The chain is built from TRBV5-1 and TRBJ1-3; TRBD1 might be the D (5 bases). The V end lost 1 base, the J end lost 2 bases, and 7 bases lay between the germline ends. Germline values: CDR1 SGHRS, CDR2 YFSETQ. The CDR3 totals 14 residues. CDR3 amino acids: CASSLTGTGNTIYF. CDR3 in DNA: TGCGCCAGCAGCTTGACAGGAACTGGAAACACCATATATTTT.

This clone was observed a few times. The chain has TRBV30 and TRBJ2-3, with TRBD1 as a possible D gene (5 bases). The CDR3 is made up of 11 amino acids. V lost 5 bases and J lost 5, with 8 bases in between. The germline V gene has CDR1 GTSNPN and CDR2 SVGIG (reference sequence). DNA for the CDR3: TGTGCCTGGGCCCAGGGAGATACGCAGTATTTT. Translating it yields CAWAQGDTQYF.

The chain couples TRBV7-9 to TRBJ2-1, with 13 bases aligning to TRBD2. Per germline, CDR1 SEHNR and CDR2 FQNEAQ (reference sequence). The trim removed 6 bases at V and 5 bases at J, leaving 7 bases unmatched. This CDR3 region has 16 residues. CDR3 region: CASRPPGLAGNNEQFF. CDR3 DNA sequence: TGTGCCAGCAGACCCCCGGGACTAGCGGGAAACAATGAGCAGTTCTTC.

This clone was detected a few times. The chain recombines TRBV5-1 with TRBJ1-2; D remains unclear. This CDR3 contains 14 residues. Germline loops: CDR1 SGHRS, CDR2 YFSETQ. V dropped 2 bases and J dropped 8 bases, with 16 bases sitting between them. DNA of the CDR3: TGCGCCAGCAGCTTCGGTTCCGATATGAGAGGCTACACCTTC. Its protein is CASSFGSDMRGYTF. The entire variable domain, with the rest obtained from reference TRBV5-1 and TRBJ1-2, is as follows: KAGVTQTPRYLIKTRGQQVTLSCSPISGHRSVSWYQQTPGQGLQFLFEYFSETQRNKGNFPGRFSGRQFSNSRSEMNVSTLELGDSALYLCASSFGSDMRGYTFGSGTRLTVV.

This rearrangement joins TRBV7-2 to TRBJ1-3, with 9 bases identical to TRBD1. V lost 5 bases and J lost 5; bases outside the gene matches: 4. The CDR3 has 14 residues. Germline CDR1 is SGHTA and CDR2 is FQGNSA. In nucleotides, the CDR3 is TGTGCCAGCAGCACGAACAGGGGGCGAAACACCATATATTTT. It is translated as CASSTNRGRNTIYF.

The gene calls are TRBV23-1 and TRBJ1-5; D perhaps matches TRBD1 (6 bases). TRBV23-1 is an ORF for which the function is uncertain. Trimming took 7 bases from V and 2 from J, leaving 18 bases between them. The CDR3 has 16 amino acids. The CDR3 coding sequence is TGCGCCAGCAAGCGGGGGGGCGGGGCTGGCAATCAGCCCCAGCATTTT. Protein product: CASKRGGGAGNQPQHF.

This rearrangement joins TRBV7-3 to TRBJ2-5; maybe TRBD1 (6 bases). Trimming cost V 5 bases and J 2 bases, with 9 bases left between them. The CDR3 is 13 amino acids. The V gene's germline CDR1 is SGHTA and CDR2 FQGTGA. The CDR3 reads CASSQGQQETQYF. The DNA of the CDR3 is TGTGCCAGCAGCCAAGGACAGCAAGAGACCCAGTACTTC.

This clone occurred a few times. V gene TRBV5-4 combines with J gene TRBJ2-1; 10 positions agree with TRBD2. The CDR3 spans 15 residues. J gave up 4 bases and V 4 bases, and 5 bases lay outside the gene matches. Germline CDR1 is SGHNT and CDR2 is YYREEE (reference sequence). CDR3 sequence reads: CASSPGTSEYNEQFF. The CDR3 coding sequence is TGTGCCAGCAGCCCCGGGACTAGCGAATACAATGAGCAGTTCTTC.

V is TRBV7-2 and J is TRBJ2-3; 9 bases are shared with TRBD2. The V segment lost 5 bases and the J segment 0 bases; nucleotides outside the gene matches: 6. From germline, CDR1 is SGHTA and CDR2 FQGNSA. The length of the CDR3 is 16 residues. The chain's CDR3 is CASSATSGGSTDTQYF. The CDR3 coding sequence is TGTGCCAGCAGCGCGACTAGCGGTGGGAGCACAGATACGCAGTATTTT.

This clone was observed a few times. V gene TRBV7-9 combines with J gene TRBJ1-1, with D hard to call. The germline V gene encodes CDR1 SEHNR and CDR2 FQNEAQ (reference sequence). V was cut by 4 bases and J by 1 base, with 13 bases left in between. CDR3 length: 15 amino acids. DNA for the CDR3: TGTGCCAGCAGCTCGAACAGAGCAAGGAACACTGAAGCTTTCTTT. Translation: CASSSNRARNTEAFF.

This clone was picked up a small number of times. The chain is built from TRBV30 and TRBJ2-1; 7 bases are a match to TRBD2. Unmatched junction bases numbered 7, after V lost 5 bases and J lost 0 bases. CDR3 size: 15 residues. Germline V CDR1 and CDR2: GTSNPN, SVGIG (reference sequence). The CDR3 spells CAWESGASSYNEQFF. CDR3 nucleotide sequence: TGTGCCTGGGAGAGCGGGGCGAGCTCCTACAATGAGCAGTTCTTC.

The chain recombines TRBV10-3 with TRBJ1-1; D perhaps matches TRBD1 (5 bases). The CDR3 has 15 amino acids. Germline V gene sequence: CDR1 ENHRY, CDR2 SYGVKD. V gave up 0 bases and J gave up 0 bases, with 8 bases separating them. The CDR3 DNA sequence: TGTGCCATCAGTGAGTCAGGACATGTGAACACTGAAGCTTTCTTT. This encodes CAISESGHVNTEAFF.

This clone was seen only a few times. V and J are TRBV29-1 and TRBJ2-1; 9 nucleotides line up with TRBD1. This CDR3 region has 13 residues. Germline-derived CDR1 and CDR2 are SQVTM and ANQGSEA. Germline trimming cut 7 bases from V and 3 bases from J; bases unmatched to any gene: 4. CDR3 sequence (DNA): TGCAGCGCGATGGGACAGGGCTACAATGAGCAGTTCTTC. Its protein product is CSAMGQGYNEQFF.

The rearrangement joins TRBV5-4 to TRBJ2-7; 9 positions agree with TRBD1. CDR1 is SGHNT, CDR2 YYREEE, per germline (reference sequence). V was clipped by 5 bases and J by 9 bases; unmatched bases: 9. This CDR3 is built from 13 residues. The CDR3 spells CASSRDRERSQYF. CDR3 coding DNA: TGTGCCAGCAGTAGGGACAGGGAACGATCGCAGTACTTC.

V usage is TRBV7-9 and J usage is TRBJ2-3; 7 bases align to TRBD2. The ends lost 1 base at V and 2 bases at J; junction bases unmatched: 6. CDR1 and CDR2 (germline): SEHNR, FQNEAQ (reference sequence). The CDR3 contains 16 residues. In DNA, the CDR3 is TGTGCCAGCAGCTTAGGCTCCGGGGGGTCCACAGATACGCAGTATTTT. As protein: CASSLGSGGSTDTQYF. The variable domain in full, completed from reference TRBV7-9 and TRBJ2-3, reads DTGVSQNPRHKITKRGQNVTFRCDPISEHNRLYWYRQTLGQGPEFLTYFQNEAQLEKSRLLSDRFSAERPKGSFSTLEIQRTEQGDSAMYLCASSLGSGGSTDTQYFGPGTRLTVL.

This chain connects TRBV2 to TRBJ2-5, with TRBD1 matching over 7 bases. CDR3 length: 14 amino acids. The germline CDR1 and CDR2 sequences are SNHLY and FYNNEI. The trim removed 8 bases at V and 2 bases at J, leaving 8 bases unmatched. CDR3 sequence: CASLTGLTQETQYF. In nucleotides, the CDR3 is TGTGCCAGCCTGACAGGGCTTACACAAGAGACCCAGTACTTC.

The CDR3 sequence: CASNENTEAFF. The CDR3 DNA is TGTGCCAGCAACGAGAACACTGAAGCTTTCTTT. This sequence joins TRBV28 and TRBJ1-1; D ambiguous. The CDR3 sequence is 11 residues long. The V gene lost 7 bases and the J gene lost 1 base, with 4 bases spanning the gap. Germline V CDR1 and CDR2: MDHEN, SYDVKM.

CDR3 in amino acids: CATSPPGVHGYTF. The CDR3 region has the DNA TGTGCCACCAGCCCTCCGGGCGTTCATGGCTACACCTTC. The V call is TRBV15, the J call TRBJ1-2; no clear D. Looked up from germline, CDR1 is LNHNV and CDR2 is YYDKDF (reference sequence). Between the trimmed V and J ends, which lost 5 bases and 6 bases, there was a span of 13 bases. This CDR3 is 13 amino acids long.

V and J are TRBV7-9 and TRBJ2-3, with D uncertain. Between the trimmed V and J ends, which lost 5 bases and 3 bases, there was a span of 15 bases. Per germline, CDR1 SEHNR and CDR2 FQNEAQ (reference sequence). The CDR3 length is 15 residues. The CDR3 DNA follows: TGTGCCAGCAGCCGCCGACAAGGGCTAACAGATACGCAGTATTTT. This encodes CASSRRQGLTDTQYF. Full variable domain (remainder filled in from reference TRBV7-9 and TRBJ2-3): DTGVSQNPRHKITKRGQNVTFRCDPISEHNRLYWYRQTLGQGPEFLTYFQNEAQLEKSRLLSDRFSAERPKGSFSTLEIQRTEQGDSAMYLCASSRRQGLTDTQYFGPGTRLTVL.

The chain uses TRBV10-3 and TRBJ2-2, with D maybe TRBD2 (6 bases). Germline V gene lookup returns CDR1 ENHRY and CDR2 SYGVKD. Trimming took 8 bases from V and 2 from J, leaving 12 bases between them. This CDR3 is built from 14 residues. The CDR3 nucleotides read TGTGCCATCGGGGGGACCGACAACACCGGGGAGCTGTTTTTT. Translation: CAIGGTDNTGELFF.

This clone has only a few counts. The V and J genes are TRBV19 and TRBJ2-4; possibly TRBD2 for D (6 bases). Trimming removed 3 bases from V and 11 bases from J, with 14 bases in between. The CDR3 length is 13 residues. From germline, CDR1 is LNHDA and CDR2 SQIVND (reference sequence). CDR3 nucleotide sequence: TGTGCCAGTAGTATTACGGGGGTTAACGTTCAGTACTTC. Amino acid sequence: CASSITGVNVQYF.

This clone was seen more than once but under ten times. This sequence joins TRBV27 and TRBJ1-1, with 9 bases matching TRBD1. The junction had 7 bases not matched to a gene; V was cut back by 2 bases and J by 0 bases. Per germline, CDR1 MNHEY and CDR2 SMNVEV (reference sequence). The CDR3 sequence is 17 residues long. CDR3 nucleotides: TGTGCCAGCAGTTTAAGGAGCACAGGGGGCATGAACACTGAAGCTTTCTTT. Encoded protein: CASSLRSTGGMNTEAFF.

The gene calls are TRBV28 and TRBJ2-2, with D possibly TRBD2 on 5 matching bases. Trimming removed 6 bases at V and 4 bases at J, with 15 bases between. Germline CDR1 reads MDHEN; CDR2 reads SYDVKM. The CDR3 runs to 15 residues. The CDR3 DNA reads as TGTGCCAGCAGGCTACAGTGGGAGTCCACCGGGGAGCTGTTTTTT. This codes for CASRLQWESTGELFF.

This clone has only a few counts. CDR3 region: CASSGGLAGDTQYF. As DNA, the CDR3 is TGTGCCAGCAGCGGGGGACTAGCAGGTGATACGCAGTATTTT. The chain recombines TRBV9 with TRBJ2-3, with 9 bases aligning to TRBD2. This CDR3 has 14 amino acids. Germline CDR1 is SGDLS and CDR2 is YYNGEE. V lost 3 bases to trimming and J lost 6 bases; unmatched junction nucleotides: 5.